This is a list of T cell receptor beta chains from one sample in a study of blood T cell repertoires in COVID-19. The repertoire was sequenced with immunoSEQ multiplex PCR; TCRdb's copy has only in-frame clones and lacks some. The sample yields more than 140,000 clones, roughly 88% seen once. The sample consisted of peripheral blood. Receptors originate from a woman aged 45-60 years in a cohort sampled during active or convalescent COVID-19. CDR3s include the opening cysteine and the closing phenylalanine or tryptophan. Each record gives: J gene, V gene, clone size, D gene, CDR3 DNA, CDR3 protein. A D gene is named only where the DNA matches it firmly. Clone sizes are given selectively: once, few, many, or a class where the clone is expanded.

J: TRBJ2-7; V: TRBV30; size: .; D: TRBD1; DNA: TGTGCCTGGAACCGCAAGGGGGCTGACGAGCAGTACTTC; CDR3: CAWNRKGADEQYF
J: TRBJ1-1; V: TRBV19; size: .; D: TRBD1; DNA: TGTGCCAGTAGTACCCGGACAGGGCGGGTCACTGAAGCTTTCTTT; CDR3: CASSTRTGRVTEAFF
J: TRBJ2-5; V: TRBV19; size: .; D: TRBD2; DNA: TGTGCCAGTAGTATTAGCGGGGGGGTATGGGAGACCCAGTACTTC; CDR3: CASSISGGVWETQYF
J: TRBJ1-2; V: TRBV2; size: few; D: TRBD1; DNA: TGTGCCAGCAGTGAAGGGGACAGGTCGGGGGGCTACACCTTC; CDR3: CASSEGDRSGGYTF
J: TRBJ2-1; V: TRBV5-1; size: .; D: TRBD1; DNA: TGCGCCAGCAGCTCCGGACAGGAGTACAATGAGCAGTTCTTC; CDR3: CASSSGQEYNEQFF
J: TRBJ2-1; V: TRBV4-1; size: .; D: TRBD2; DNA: TGCGCCAGCAGCCAGGGGGGGGCCTACAATGAGCAGTTCTTC; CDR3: CASSQGGAYNEQFF
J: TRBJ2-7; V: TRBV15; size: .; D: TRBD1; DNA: TGTGCCACCAGCATAACAGGGGGCTCTTACGAGCAGTACTTC; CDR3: CATSITGGSYEQYF
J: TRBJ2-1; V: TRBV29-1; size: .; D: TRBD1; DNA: TGCAGCGCCACCGGGACAGGGTACAATGAGCAGTTCTTC; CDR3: CSATGTGYNEQFF
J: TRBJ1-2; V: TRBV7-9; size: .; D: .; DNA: TGTGCCAGCAGCTTAGCGGGTACAGGGAGTTACGGCTACACCTTC; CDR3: CASSLAGTGSYGYTF
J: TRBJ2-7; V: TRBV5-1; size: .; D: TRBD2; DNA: TGCGCCAGCAGCCCCCCTAGCGGGAGCTCCTACGAGCAGTACTTC; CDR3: CASSPPSGSSYEQYF
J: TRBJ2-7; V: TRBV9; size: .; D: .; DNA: TGTGCCAGCAGCGTACGGACAGACGCCTACGAGCAGTACTTC; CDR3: CASSVRTDAYEQYF
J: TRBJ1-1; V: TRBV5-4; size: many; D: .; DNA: TGTGCCAGCAGCTTACCCCTAGAGAACACTGAAGCTTTCTTT; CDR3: CASSLPLENTEAFF
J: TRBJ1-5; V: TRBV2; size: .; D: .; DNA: TGTGCCAGCAGGAACCAGGGGCGAGATAGCAATCAGCCCCAGCATTTT; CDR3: CASRNQGRDSNQPQHF
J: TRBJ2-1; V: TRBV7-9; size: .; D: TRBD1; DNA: TGTGCCAGCAGGGGACAGGGGATATTCAATGAGCAGTTCTTC; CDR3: CASRGQGIFNEQFF
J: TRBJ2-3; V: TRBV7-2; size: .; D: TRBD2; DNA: TGTGCCAGCAGCTTACTAGCGGGGGGGCCAGATACGCAGTATTTT; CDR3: CASSLLAGGPDTQYF
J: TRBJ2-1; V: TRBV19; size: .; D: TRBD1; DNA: TGTGCCAGTAGTATAGGGGCCCCGGGACAGGGTGGCTCCTACAATGAGCAGTTCTTC; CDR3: CASSIGAPGQGGSYNEQFF
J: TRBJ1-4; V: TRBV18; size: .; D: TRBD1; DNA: TGTGCCAGCTCACCGACCTCGGACAGGGTGCAGGAAAAACTGTTTTTT; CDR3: CASSPTSDRVQEKLFF
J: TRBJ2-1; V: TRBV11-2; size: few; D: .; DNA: TGTGCCAGCAGCTTAGGGGCGGGGGCAGAGCAGTTCTTC; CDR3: CASSLGAGAEQFF
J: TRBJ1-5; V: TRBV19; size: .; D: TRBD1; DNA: TGTGCCAGCATTTCGACAGGGGGCTTCGAATGGGAGCCCCAGCATTTT; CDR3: CASISTGGFEWEPQHF
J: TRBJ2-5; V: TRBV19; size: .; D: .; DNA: TGTGCCAGTGGGGGGGCACAGGGCTGGGAGACCCAGTACTTC; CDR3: CASGGAQGWETQYF
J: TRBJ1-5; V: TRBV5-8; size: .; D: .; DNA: TGTGCCAGCAGCTTATCGGGGTATAGCAATCAGCCCCAGCATTTT; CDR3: CASSLSGYSNQPQHF
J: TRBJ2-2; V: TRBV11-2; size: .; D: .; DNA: TGTGCCAGCAGCTTATCTGCGGAAACCGGGGAGCTGTTTTTT; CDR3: CASSLSAETGELFF
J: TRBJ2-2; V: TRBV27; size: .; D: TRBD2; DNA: TGTGCCAGCAGTTCAGCCGGGACTAGCCCCGGGGAGCTGTTTTTT; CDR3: CASSSAGTSPGELFF
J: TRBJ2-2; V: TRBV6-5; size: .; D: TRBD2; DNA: TGTGCCAGCAGGACTAGCGGGGGTATCGGGGAGCTGTTTTTT; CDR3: CASRTSGGIGELFF
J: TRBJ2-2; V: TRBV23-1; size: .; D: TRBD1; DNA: TGCGCCAGCAGTCAATCCAGTAAGGACAGGGGCCGGCGGGAGCTGTTTTTT; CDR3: CASSQSSKDRGRRELFF
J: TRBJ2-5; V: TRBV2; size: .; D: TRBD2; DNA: TGTGCCAGCAGGGCCCTAGGAGCGGGGGGACAAGAGACCCAGTACTTC; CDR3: CASRALGAGGQETQYF
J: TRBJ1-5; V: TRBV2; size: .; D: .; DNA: TGTGCCAGCAGTGAAGCAAGGGGCGATCAGCCCCAGCATTTT; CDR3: CASSEARGDQPQHF
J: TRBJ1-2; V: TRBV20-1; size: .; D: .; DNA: TGCAGTGCTAGTGGGGGACACCATCAAGAGGGCTACACCTTC; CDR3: CSASGGHHQEGYTF
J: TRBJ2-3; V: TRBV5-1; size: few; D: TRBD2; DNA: TGCGCCAGCAGCCCGGGGCTGACTAGCGGGGGTAAGGATACGCAGTATTTT; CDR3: CASSPGLTSGGKDTQYF
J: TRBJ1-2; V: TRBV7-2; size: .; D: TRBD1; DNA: TGTGCCAGCAGCTCACAGGCCGGGCAGGGGGATACGAATGGCTACACCTTC; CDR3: CASSSQAGQGDTNGYTF